Listed below are T cell receptor beta chains from one sample, sequenced in a study of blood T cells in healthy people across ages. TCRdb re-derived calls from the 5' RACE reads in MiXCR, one entry per CDR3 protein. The data contain about 1,800,000 distinct CDR3 sequences, roughly 28% of them singletons. The sequenced sample consisted of blood. The origin of the receptors is a woman aged 25 to 45 in good health. CDR3s include the opening cysteine and the closing phenylalanine or tryptophan. The D gene is left open where the match is weak. Size is omitted from some rows. Given values are once, few, many or a class for expanded clones.

TRBJ2-1 | - | TRBD2 | TRBV5-1 | CASSPGLAGAATYNEQFF | TGCGCCAGCAGCCCGGGACTAGCGGGGGCCGCCACCTACAATGAGCAGTTCTTC
TRBJ2-5 | - | - | TRBV2 | CASSSAEGTQYF | TGTGCCAGCAGTTCTGCAGAGGGGACCCAGTACTTC
TRBJ2-5 | - | - | TRBV9 | CASSVVGGSQETQYF | TGTGCCAGCAGCGTAGTCGGGGGATCCCAAGAGACCCAGTACTTC
TRBJ2-1 | - | - | TRBV15 | CATSSTGDEQFF | TGTGCCACCAGCAGTACTGGGGATGAGCAGTTCTTC
TRBJ1-2 | - | TRBD1 | TRBV6-6 | CASSGLGTGVDGYTF | TGTGCCAGCAGTGGCCTGGGTACAGGGGTGGATGGCTACACCTTC
TRBJ2-1 | - | TRBD2 | TRBV20-1 | CSVSPGLASYNEQFF | TGCAGTGTTAGCCCGGGACTAGCCTCCTACAATGAGCAGTTCTTC
TRBJ1-2 | - | TRBD1 | TRBV20-1 | CSAEEGATNYGYTF | TGCAGTGCGGAGGAGGGGGCCACTAACTATGGCTACACCTTC
TRBJ2-1 | - | TRBD2 | TRBV20-1 | CSARPLPSGKDEQFF | TGCAGTGCTAGACCGCTACCTAGCGGGAAGGATGAGCAGTTCTTC
TRBJ2-1 | few | TRBD2 | TRBV12-3/TRBV12-4 | CASKHGLAWNEQFF | TGTGCCAGCAAACACGGACTAGCTTGGAATGAGCAGTTCTTC
TRBJ2-6 | many | - | TRBV29-1 | CSVVDKRGYGANVLTF | TGCAGCGTAGTCGACAAGAGGGGATATGGGGCCAACGTCCTGACTTTC
TRBJ2-1 | few | TRBD2 | TRBV7-7 | CASSLDTGGRDEQFF | TGTGCCAGCAGCTTAGATACGGGAGGTAGGGATGAGCAGTTCTTC